Listed below are T cell receptor beta chains from one sample, sequenced in a study of metastatic and nonmetastatic thyroid tumors. From the PCR reads, TCRdb re-called clones with MiXCR. The sample carries about 52,000 clones, approximately 17% recorded once. Sequenced material: blood. The receptors come from a female donor with papillary thyroid cancer or a benign thyroid nodule (not recorded which). Some clones in this sample may be carry-over from other donors' samples. The CDR3 runs from the conserved cysteine through the conserved F or W. D genes are given only for firm matches. A clone size is listed for some rows: how often the clone was seen (once, few, many), or a class if it is expanded.

v_gene: TRBV27
d_gene: .
j_gene: TRBJ2-3
abundance: medium-sized
CDR3nt: TGTGCCAGCAGTTTATCGAATACACTCGTGGATACGCAGTATTTT
CDR3aa: CASSLSNTLVDTQYF

v_gene: TRBV5-1
d_gene: .
j_gene: TRBJ2-3
abundance: .
CDR3nt: TGCGCCAGCAGCGATGGGCTAGCCGCAGATACGCATTATTTT
CDR3aa: CASSDGLAADTHYF

v_gene: TRBV27
d_gene: .
j_gene: TRBJ2-7
abundance: many
CDR3nt: TGTGCCAGCAGTTCGATGGCCGGGAACCTCTACGAGCAGTACTTC
CDR3aa: CASSSMAGNLYEQYF

v_gene: TRBV13
d_gene: TRBD1
j_gene: TRBJ2-6
abundance: .
CDR3nt: TGTGCCAGCAGCTGGAGTACAGGGGTCAGGTCTGGGGCCAACGTCCTGACTTTC
CDR3aa: CASSWSTGVRSGANVLTF

v_gene: TRBV24-1
d_gene: .
j_gene: TRBJ2-2
abundance: .
CDR3nt: TGTGCCACCAGCGTGTGGTACGGGGAGCTGTTTTTT
CDR3aa: CATSVWYGELFF

v_gene: TRBV19
d_gene: .
j_gene: TRBJ1-4
abundance: many
CDR3nt: TGTGCCAGTAGTAAGGGACACCTCTCCGCAACTAATGAAAAACTGTTTTTT
CDR3aa: CASSKGHLSATNEKLFF

v_gene: TRBV2
d_gene: .
j_gene: TRBJ2-2
abundance: .
CDR3nt: TGTGCCAGCAGTGAGTGTAGCGTGGACACCGGGGAGCTGTTTTTT
CDR3aa: CASSECSVDTGELFF

v_gene: TRBV6-4
d_gene: TRBD1
j_gene: TRBJ2-6
abundance: .
CDR3nt: TGTGCCAGCAGTTCAACAGGGGGCGCTGGGGCCAACGTCCTGACTTTC
CDR3aa: CASSSTGGAGANVLTF

v_gene: TRBV28
d_gene: .
j_gene: TRBJ2-7
abundance: few
CDR3nt: TGTGCCAGCAGTTTAGGTCACAGGATCTCCTACGATCAGTACTTC
CDR3aa: CASSLGHRISYDQYF

v_gene: TRBV6-1
d_gene: TRBD1
j_gene: TRBJ1-2
abundance: many
CDR3nt: TGTGCCAGCAGTCATCAAGGGGGCCAACCGGGGGGCTACACCTTC
CDR3aa: CASSHQGGQPGGYTF

v_gene: TRBV12-3/TRBV12-4
d_gene: TRBD1
j_gene: TRBJ1-1
abundance: many
CDR3nt: TGTGCCAGCAGTTTATCCCCAAGGACAGGATCGGACACTGAAGCTTTCTTT
CDR3aa: CASSLSPRTGSDTEAFF

v_gene: TRBV6-1
d_gene: .
j_gene: TRBJ1-4
abundance: many
CDR3nt: TGTGCCAGCAGTGACAGGGGAGCGGATGAAAAACTGTTTTTT
CDR3aa: CASSDRGADEKLFF

v_gene: TRBV5-1
d_gene: TRBD1
j_gene: TRBJ2-1
abundance: many
CDR3nt: TGCGCCAGCAGCTTTGCCCCAGGGGGCCCCTACAATGAGCAGTTCTTC
CDR3aa: CASSFAPGGPYNEQFF

v_gene: TRBV2
d_gene: .
j_gene: TRBJ2-7
abundance: .
CDR3nt: TGCGCCAGCAGACAGCCTCCGCTGCTCGAGCAGTACTTC
CDR3aa: CASRQPPLLEQYF

v_gene: TRBV11-1
d_gene: .
j_gene: TRBJ2-3
abundance: .
CDR3nt: TGTGCCAGCAGCTTAGTGATTGGGGGGGCTTACCGAACAGATACGCAGTATTTT
CDR3aa: CASSLVIGGAYRTDTQYF

v_gene: TRBV7-7
d_gene: .
j_gene: TRBJ2-1
abundance: many
CDR3nt: TGTGCTAGCAGCTTGAGCGCTCTAAGTGGGGTCAATGAGCAGTTCTTC
CDR3aa: CASSLSALSGVNEQFF

v_gene: TRBV5-6
d_gene: .
j_gene: TRBJ1-2
abundance: many
CDR3nt: TGTGCCAGCAGCTTGGCCTACGGGGTAGACGGCTACACCTTC
CDR3aa: CASSLAYGVDGYTF

v_gene: TRBV5-1
d_gene: TRBD1
j_gene: TRBJ1-6
abundance: .
CDR3nt: TGCGCCAGCAGGTATACAGGGGACCATAATTCACCCCTCCACTTT
CDR3aa: CASRYTGDHNSPLHF

v_gene: TRBV6-1
d_gene: .
j_gene: TRBJ2-1
abundance: few
CDR3nt: TGTGCCAGCAGTGACAGGGACGGATCCTACAATGAGCAGTTCTTC
CDR3aa: CASSDRDGSYNEQFF

v_gene: TRBV19
d_gene: .
j_gene: TRBJ1-5
abundance: many
CDR3nt: TGTGCCAGTAGTAATACAGGGATCTCGCCCCAGCATTTT
CDR3aa: CASSNTGISPQHF

v_gene: TRBV6-5
d_gene: TRBD1
j_gene: TRBJ1-5
abundance: many
CDR3nt: TGTGCCAGCAGGGGGACGGACAGGGGCATCGATAGCAATCAGCCCCAGCATTTT
CDR3aa: CASRGTDRGIDSNQPQHF

v_gene: TRBV6-5
d_gene: .
j_gene: TRBJ2-4
abundance: many
CDR3nt: TGTGCCAGCAGTTTCCACAGGATTCTAGCCAAAAACATTCAGTACTTC
CDR3aa: CASSFHRILAKNIQYF

v_gene: TRBV20-1
d_gene: .
j_gene: TRBJ2-7
abundance: .
CDR3nt: TGCAGTGCTAGAACCGGGAACTACGAGCAGTACTTC
CDR3aa: CSARTGNYEQYF

v_gene: TRBV6-1
d_gene: TRBD1
j_gene: TRBJ2-3
abundance: few
CDR3nt: TGTGCCAGCCTCGGGGACAGAGGAGATACGCAGTATTTT
CDR3aa: CASLGDRGDTQYF

v_gene: TRBV7-3
d_gene: .
j_gene: TRBJ1-6
abundance: many
CDR3nt: TGTGCCAGCAGCTCACCTAAACAGGGATTCAATTCACCCCTCCACTTT
CDR3aa: CASSSPKQGFNSPLHF

v_gene: TRBV4-1
d_gene: TRBD2
j_gene: TRBJ2-7
abundance: many
CDR3nt: TGCGCCAGCAGCCCCTTTGCGGGAGTAGAGAACGAGCAGTACTTC
CDR3aa: CASSPFAGVENEQYF

v_gene: TRBV10-2
d_gene: .
j_gene: TRBJ1-2
abundance: .
CDR3nt: TGCGCCAGCAGTGGTAACAGGGAGGGTAGACTCGGCTACACCTTC
CDR3aa: CASSGNREGRLGYTF

v_gene: TRBV4-1
d_gene: .
j_gene: TRBJ1-2
abundance: many
CDR3nt: TGCGCCAGCAGCCAACCGTTGACAGACAGTGGCTACACCTTC
CDR3aa: CASSQPLTDSGYTF

v_gene: TRBV11-1
d_gene: .
j_gene: TRBJ2-3
abundance: many
CDR3nt: TGTGCCAGCAGCTTAGTCAGGAGGAGGGGACCCACAGATACGCAGTATTTT
CDR3aa: CASSLVRRRGPTDTQYF

v_gene: TRBV11-2
d_gene: TRBD2
j_gene: TRBJ2-7
abundance: .
CDR3nt: TGTGCCAGCAGTCCGCTAGGTAGCGGGATATACGAGCAGTACTTC
CDR3aa: CASSPLGSGIYEQYF

v_gene: TRBV28
d_gene: TRBD1
j_gene: TRBJ2-5
abundance: many
CDR3nt: TGTGCCAGCAGGACAACCGGGACAGGGATTTGGTACCAAGAGACCCAGTACTTC
CDR3aa: CASRTTGTGIWYQETQYF

v_gene: TRBV20-1
d_gene: .
j_gene: TRBJ2-1
abundance: many
CDR3nt: TGCAGTGCTAGGGTAGGACTTTTAGACAATGAGCAGTTCTTC
CDR3aa: CSARVGLLDNEQFF

v_gene: TRBV4-1
d_gene: .
j_gene: TRBJ2-7
abundance: many
CDR3nt: TGCGCCAGCAGCCAAGTTCTAGCCTCCGAGCAGTACTTC
CDR3aa: CASSQVLASEQYF

v_gene: TRBV13
d_gene: .
j_gene: TRBJ1-5
abundance: many
CDR3nt: TGTGCCAGCAGCTTCGGCAATCAGCCCCAGCATTTT
CDR3aa: CASSFGNQPQHF

v_gene: TRBV10-2
d_gene: .
j_gene: TRBJ2-7
abundance: many
CDR3nt: TGCGCCAGCAGATCACCCGACGGAGGGACCTACGAGCAGTACTTC
CDR3aa: CASRSPDGGTYEQYF

v_gene: TRBV7-8
d_gene: .
j_gene: TRBJ2-1
abundance: many
CDR3nt: TGTGCCAGCAGCCTCGATGACAGGCTGCCCTACAATGAGCAGTTCTTC
CDR3aa: CASSLDDRLPYNEQFF

v_gene: TRBV6-1
d_gene: TRBD2
j_gene: TRBJ2-1
abundance: .
CDR3nt: TGTGCCAGCAGCGGGATTAGACTAGCGGGAGGTCGTGAGCAGTTCTTC
CDR3aa: CASSGIRLAGGREQFF

v_gene: TRBV4-1
d_gene: .
j_gene: TRBJ1-3
abundance: once
CDR3nt: TGCGCCAGCAGCCAATCGATCACAGGGATCTGGAACACCATATATTTT
CDR3aa: CASSQSITGIWNTIYF

v_gene: TRBV6-1
d_gene: .
j_gene: TRBJ1-5
abundance: .
CDR3nt: TGTGCCAGCAGTGCTGTGAGCGATCAGCCCCAACATTTT
CDR3aa: CASSAVSDQPQHF

v_gene: TRBV2
d_gene: .
j_gene: TRBJ1-3
abundance: many
CDR3nt: TGTGCCACCAAAGACGTGTACACCATATATTTT
CDR3aa: CATKDVYTIYF

v_gene: TRBV5-1
d_gene: TRBD1
j_gene: TRBJ1-1
abundance: many
CDR3nt: TGCGCCAGCAGCTATGACAGGGCTGGAGCTTTCTTT
CDR3aa: CASSYDRAGAFF